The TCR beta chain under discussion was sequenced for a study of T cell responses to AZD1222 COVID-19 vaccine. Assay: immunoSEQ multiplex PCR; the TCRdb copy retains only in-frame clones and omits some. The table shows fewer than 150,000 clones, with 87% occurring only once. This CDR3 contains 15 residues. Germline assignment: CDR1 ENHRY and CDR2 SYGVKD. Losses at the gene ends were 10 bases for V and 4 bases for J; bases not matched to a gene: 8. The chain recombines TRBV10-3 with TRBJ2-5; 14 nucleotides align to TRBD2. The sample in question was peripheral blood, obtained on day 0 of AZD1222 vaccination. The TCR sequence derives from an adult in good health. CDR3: CATGGLAGVAETQYF. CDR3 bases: TGTGCCACGGGGGGACTAGCGGGAGTCGCAGAGACCCAGTACTTC.